The rows below give T cell receptor beta chains drawn from one sample of a study of blood T cell repertoires in COVID-19. Only in-frame clones appear in the TCRdb table, and some are missing; sequencing was by immunoSEQ multiplex PCR. The sample carries just under 150,000 clones, 84% recorded once. Sequencing was performed on peripheral blood. The receptors were sampled from a human donor in a cohort sampled during active COVID-19. Each CDR3 is given with its conserved first and last residue. The D gene is left open where the match is weak. Some rows mark clone size as missing; the rest say once, few, many or name a class of expanded clone.

size	V	D	J	CDR3	DNA
-	TRBV27	-	TRBJ2-7	CASSPEPIPGLSSYEQYF	TGTGCCAGCAGCCCAGAACCGATCCCGGGACTCTCCTCCTACGAGCAGTACTTC
-	TRBV19	TRBD1	TRBJ1-1	CASIRDRGVTEAFF	TGTGCCAGTATCCGGGACAGGGGGGTCACTGAAGCTTTCTTT
-	TRBV2	TRBD2	TRBJ2-2	CASSRLRGAGELFF	TGTGCCAGCAGCCGGCTTCGGGGGGCCGGGGAGCTGTTTTTT
-	TRBV28	TRBD1	TRBJ1-2	CASSLSGQAYGYTF	TGTGCCAGCAGTTTAAGCGGACAGGCCTATGGCTACACCTTC
-	TRBV25-1	-	TRBJ2-1	CASSDSRDMRYNEQFF	TGTGCCAGCAGTGATTCTCGGGACATGAGGTACAATGAGCAGTTCTTC
few	TRBV5-4	TRBD1	TRBJ1-3	CASSSGQTRTGNTIYF	TGTGCCAGCAGCTCGGGACAGACCCGAACTGGAAACACCATATATTTT
-	TRBV2	TRBD1	TRBJ2-6	CASSDLLDRVFSNVLTF	TGTGCCAGCAGTGATTTGCTGGACAGGGTCTTTTCCAACGTCCTGACTTTC
-	TRBV19	-	TRBJ2-3	CASREQVIGQYF	TGTGCCAGTAGAGAACAGGTGATCGGGCAGTATTTT
-	TRBV6-5	-	TRBJ2-2	CASRKRDINTGELFF	TGTGCCAGCAGAAAACGGGACATCAACACCGGGGAGCTGTTTTTT
few	TRBV18	-	TRBJ2-2	CASSPTLNTGELFF	TGTGCCAGCTCACCAACTCTGAACACCGGGGAGCTGTTTTTT
-	TRBV4-2	-	TRBJ2-7	CASSQASSRREYEQYF	TGTGCCAGCAGCCAAGCTTCTAGCCGAAGGGAATACGAGCAGTACTTC
-	TRBV10-3	TRBD2	TRBJ2-1	CAIGLAGANEQFF	TGTGCCATCGGACTAGCGGGAGCTAATGAGCAGTTCTTC
many	TRBV2	-	TRBJ2-1	CASSYDRQEDEQFF	TGTGCCAGCAGCTACGACAGGCAGGAGGATGAGCAGTTCTTC
-	TRBV25-1	TRBD2	TRBJ2-5	CASSERGGGETQYF	TGTGCCAGCAGTGAACGGGGGGGAGGAGAGACCCAGTACTTC
-	TRBV9	TRBD2	TRBJ2-5	CASSSSGGSRETQYF	TGTGCCAGCAGCTCTAGCGGGGGAAGTCGAGAGACCCAGTACTTC
-	TRBV5-6	TRBD1	TRBJ2-7	CASSPGQGYNEQYF	TGTGCCAGCAGCCCCGGACAGGGGTACAACGAGCAGTACTTC
-	TRBV19	TRBD1	TRBJ1-5	CASSPDREGQPQHF	TGTGCCAGTAGCCCGGACAGGGAAGGTCAGCCCCAGCATTTT
-	TRBV25-1	TRBD1	TRBJ1-3	CASSDRGPSGNTIYF	TGTGCCAGCAGTGACAGGGGGCCCTCTGGAAACACCATATATTTT